This entry describes one T cell receptor beta chain. This CDR3 has 15 amino acids. Germline V gives CDR1 LNHDA, CDR2 SQIVND (reference sequence). Trimming shortened V by 2 bases and J by 4 bases, and 14 bases separated the two germline ends. The sample comes from a study of sequential checkpoint blockade in melanoma. Study summary: Maintenance nivolumab came after either treatment sequence.

The treatment is: randomized to nivolumab then ipilimumab (arm A) or the reverse (arm B). PBMC sorting kept live CD3+CD8+ cells without CD19 or CD56. Sequencing used immunoSEQ multiplex PCR; TCRdb keeps in-frame clones, though not all of them. Of roughly 30,000 clones in the sample, less than 90% were seen once. This specimen consisted of CD8+ T cells sorted from blood (inferred from file names), obtained from a patient given nivolumab and ipilimumab in sequence. The rearrangement uses TRBV19 and TRBJ2-5; D might be TRBD1 (6 bases). This receptor was obtained from a human donor with melanoma. CDR3 bases: TGTGCCAGTAGTATATTTCCAGGGGAGTTAGAGACCCAGTACTTC. As protein: CASSIFPGELETQYF.